The 25 T cell receptor beta chains presented below share a single source sample, sequenced in a study of brain metastases from non-small cell lung cancer. The assay was immunoSEQ multiplex PCR, and TCRdb's table has in-frame clones only and misses some. Here the sample spans 7,500 to 8,000 clones, just under 85% being singletons. Sequenced sample: primary lung tumor tissue. All receptors derive from a donor aged 40 or older with non-small cell lung cancer.

This clone was seen a few times. Other DNA variants within this sample encode the same CDR3. The chain is built from TRBV29-1 and TRBJ1-4, with unresolved D. CDR3 length: 12 residues. V was shortened by 5 bases and J by 3 bases, with 7 bases between the two germline ends. Germline V CDR1 and CDR2: SQVTM, ANQGSEA. The CDR3 here is CSVKSANEKLFF. The CDR3 nucleotides are TGCAGCGTTAAAAGCGCTAATGAAAAACTGTTTTTT.

The chain combines TRBV5-1 with TRBJ1-1; a possible D gene is TRBD1 (6 bases). There are 14 residues in the CDR3. CDR1 SGHRS and CDR2 YFSETQ come from the germline V gene. Trimming removed 4 bases from V and 1 base from J, with 11 bases in between. This chain's CDR3 is CASSKDRSNTEAFF. The CDR3 DNA sequence: TGCGCCAGCAGCAAAGACAGGTCGAACACTGAAGCTTTCTTT.

The CDR3: CASSQLGTSGGSETQYF. For the CDR3, the DNA is TGTGCCAGCAGCCAACTAGGGACTAGCGGGGGATCAGAGACCCAGTACTTC. The J gene is TRBJ2-5, the V gene TRBV3-1 (or the pseudogene TRBV3-2), with 14 bases identical to TRBD2. There are 17 residues in the CDR3. CDR1 is LGHDT, CDR2 YNNKEL, per germline (reference sequence). V lost 2 bases to trimming and J lost 4 bases; unmatched junction nucleotides: 6.

V and J are TRBV19 and TRBJ1-5; a weak D match, TRBD1 (5 bases). The CDR3 consists of 16 residues. V lost 7 bases and J lost 0, with 16 bases in between. Looked up from germline, CDR1 is LNHDA and CDR2 is SQIVND (reference sequence). The CDR3 sequence: CASTATVEYSNQPQHF. CDR3 nucleotides: TGTGCCAGTACCGCGACAGTAGAGTATAGCAATCAGCCCCAGCATTTT.

V and J are TRBV5-6 and TRBJ1-1; possibly TRBD1 for D (5 bases). The CDR3 loop spans 18 amino acids. V was trimmed by 2 bases and J by 1 base, leaving 21 bases between them. Germline assignment: CDR1 SGHDT and CDR2 YYEEEE. The CDR3 here is CASSFMRDSRTRNTEAFF. CDR3 nucleotide sequence: TGTGCCAGCAGCTTTATGCGGGACTCCAGGACGAGGAACACTGAAGCTTTCTTT.

On this clone itself: A read error may account for a junction end that differs from germline. The chain carries TRBV7-2 and TRBJ2-3; TRBD1 agrees at 7 bases. Germline-derived CDR1 and CDR2 are SGHTA and FQGNSA. This CDR3 has 14 amino acids. CDR3 nucleotide sequence: TGTGTCAGCAGTTCAAGATACAGGGGAGATACGCAGTATTTT. Translation: CVSSSRYRGDTQYF. Variable domain in full (rest from reference TRBV7-2 and TRBJ2-3): GAGVSQSPSNKVTEKGKDVELRCDPISGHTALYWYRQSLGQGLEFLIYFQGNSAPDKSGLPSDRFSAERTGGSVSTLTIQRTQQEDSAVYLCVSSSRYRGDTQYFGPGTRLTVL.

Worth noting for this clone: Other DNA sequences in the sample encode the same CDR3. This sequence joins TRBV20-1 and TRBJ1-1; unclear D gene. There are 11 residues in the CDR3. V was shortened by 5 bases and J by 5 bases, with 9 bases between the two germline ends. Per germline, CDR1 DFQATT and CDR2 SNEGSKA (reference sequence). The CDR3 protein is CSAVWNTEAFF. As DNA, the CDR3 is TGCAGTGCTGTCTGGAATACTGAAGCTTTCTTT.

This rearrangement joins TRBV7-2 to TRBJ2-1; 10 positions match TRBD2. Losses at the gene ends were 3 bases for V and 3 bases for J; bases not matched to a gene: 8. Germline CDR1 is SGHTA and CDR2 is FQGNSA. The CDR3 has 17 amino acids. This chain's CDR3 is CASSLPSSGGLYNEQFF. The DNA for the CDR3 is TGTGCCAGCAGCTTGCCCTCTAGCGGGGGACTCTACAATGAGCAGTTCTTC.

This chain joins TRBV27 and TRBJ2-3; weak D call: TRBD1 (5 bases). The CDR3 has 17 amino acids. V lost 2 bases and J 5 bases, leaving 20 bases between the germline ends. Germline V lookup: CDR1 MNHEY, CDR2 SMNVEV (reference sequence). CDR3 bases: TGTGCCAGCAGTTTAATTAGGGGTGCAGGAGTTGGAGATACGCAGTATTTT. Its protein product is CASSLIRGAGVGDTQYF.

The rearrangement links TRBV3-1 (or the pseudogene TRBV3-2) to TRBJ1-3, with D possibly being TRBD1 (6 bases). The V end was cut by 4 bases, the J end by 5 bases, with 9 bases between. The CDR3 is 13 amino acids. Germline lookup yields CDR1 LGHDT and CDR2 YNNKEL (reference sequence). CDR3 sequence: CASSRGQRNTIYF. CDR3 in DNA: TGTGCCAGCAGCCGAGGACAGCGAAACACCATATATTTT.

This clone was seen only a few times. The V and J genes are TRBV7-9 and TRBJ1-1; no reliable D call. CDR3 length equals 15 residues. With 4 bases removed from V and 0 bases from J, the gap between germline ends came to 12 bases. Germline loops: CDR1 SEHNR, CDR2 FQNEAQ (reference sequence). CDR3 coding DNA: TGTGCCAGCAGCTCCGGGAACTGGATGAACACTGAAGCTTTCTTT. Translating it yields CASSSGNWMNTEAFF.

The V gene is TRBV6-5, the J gene TRBJ1-6, with D maybe TRBD1 (6 bases). The CDR3 sequence is 13 residues long. Germline values: CDR1 MNHEY, CDR2 SVGAGI. V lost 7 bases to trimming and J lost 12 bases, with 16 bases between them. The CDR3 nucleotides are TGTGCCAGCAAGGACAGCTCGCCATTACCCCTCCACTTT. Amino acids: CASKDSSPLPLHF.

The chain recombines TRBV18 with TRBJ2-1; TRBD1 matches 11 bases. Trimming at V came to 3 bases and at J to 9 bases, leaving 4 bases not matched to a gene. The CDR3 length is 14 residues. The germline V gene has CDR1 KGHSH and CDR2 LQKENI. The CDR3 reads CASSPTGTGGEQFF. CDR3 in DNA: TGTGCCAGCTCACCGACCGGGACAGGGGGTGAGCAGTTCTTC.

The rearrangement uses TRBV18 and TRBJ2-3, with a possible D match to TRBD1 (6 bases). The CDR3 loop spans 18 amino acids. Deletions cut 1 base from V and 2 bases from J, with 19 bases between. The germline CDR1 and CDR2 sequences are KGHSH and LQKENI. The CDR3 region has the DNA TGTGCCAGCTCACCACTACTCGGTGCGAGACAGGACACAGATACGCAGTATTTT. Encoded protein: CASSPLLGARQDTDTQYF.

The J gene is TRBJ2-5, the V gene TRBV19; the D gene is possibly TRBD2 (5 bases). Germline CDR1 is LNHDA and CDR2 is SQIVND (reference sequence). Trimming took 5 bases from V and 2 from J, leaving 15 bases between them. The CDR3 extends over 15 amino acids. The DNA of the CDR3 is TGTGCCAGTAGTGCGAGGGTCCTCCCTCAAGAGACCCAGTACTTC. It translates to CASSARVLPQETQYF.

Worth noting for this clone: The junction and the germline gene differ at one end; a read error may be behind it. CDR3 coding DNA: TGTGCCAGCCGTTACCGGGTCCCTAACGGGGAGCTGTTTTTT. Protein product: CASRYRVPNGELFF. The V call is TRBV6-2 or TRBV6-3, the J call TRBJ2-2; D remains unclear. This CDR3 contains 14 residues. Looked up from germline, CDR1 is MNHEY and CDR2 is SVGEGT.

V and J are TRBV4-3 and TRBJ2-3, with 9 nucleotides matching TRBD2. Germline assignment: CDR1 LGHNA and CDR2 YSLEER. The CDR3 contains 15 residues. V lost 4 bases and J lost 5; bases outside the gene matches: 7. DNA of the CDR3: TGCGCCAGCAGCCTAGCGGGGGACCTCAAAGATACGCAGTATTTT. This gives the protein CASSLAGDLKDTQYF.

This clone appeared a few times. This chain links TRBV7-2 with TRBJ1-1; the match to TRBD1 covers 12 bases. The CDR3 totals 16 residues. Germline CDR1 reads SGHTA; CDR2 reads FQGNSA. The junction had 10 bases not matched to a gene; V was cut back by 3 bases and J by 8 bases. The CDR3 region is CASSFSPGQGAKEAFF. The CDR3 DNA reads as TGTGCCAGCAGCTTCTCACCGGGACAGGGGGCGAAGGAAGCTTTCTTT.

The chain combines TRBV7-7 with TRBJ2-2, with TRBD1 as a possible D gene (6 bases). The CDR3 totals 17 residues. V lost 5 bases and J lost 6, with 22 bases in between. From germline, CDR1 is SSHAT and CDR2 FNYEAQ (reference sequence). DNA of the CDR3: TGTGCCAGCAGCACTAACTTCGAAAGGGGGAGCGCCGGGGAGCTGTTTTTT. Its translation is CASSTNFERGSAGELFF.

The chain employs TRBV10-3 and TRBJ1-6; TRBD1 might be the D (5 bases). V was shortened by 11 bases and J by 5 bases, with 16 bases between the two germline ends. Per germline, CDR1 ENHRY and CDR2 SYGVKD. This CDR3 region has 14 residues. CDR3 sequence reads: CASLGSGNNSPLHF. The DNA for the CDR3 is TGTGCCTCCTTGGGATCAGGGAATAATTCACCCCTCCACTTT.

This rearrangement joins TRBV19 to TRBJ1-2; D not resolved. V lost 4 bases, J lost 8 bases, and 20 bases lay in between. CDR1 and CDR2 from the germline V gene are LNHDA and SQIVND (reference sequence). The CDR3 has 15 amino acids. In nucleotides, the CDR3 is TGTGCCAGTAGTAATCTCGACGTACAAAAGGACGGCTACACCTTC. Protein: CASSNLDVQKDGYTF.

V usage is TRBV19 and J usage is TRBJ1-5; perhaps TRBD1 as D (6 bases). V shed 5 bases and J shed 11 bases, with 25 bases lying between them. The CDR3 spans 16 residues. Germline CDR1 reads LNHDA; CDR2 reads SQIVND (reference sequence). This chain's CDR3 is CASSPPGQRRKEAQHF. The CDR3 DNA reads as TGTGCCAGTAGTCCCCCAGGACAGCGGAGAAAGGAGGCCCAGCATTTT.

V and J are TRBV28 and TRBJ2-6, with D uncertain. V gave up 6 bases and J gave up 0 bases, with 6 bases separating them. Looked up from germline, CDR1 is MDHEN and CDR2 is SYDVKM. The CDR3 has 14 amino acids. The CDR3 is CASSTPSGANVLTF. CDR3 nucleotide sequence: TGTGCCAGCAGCACACCCTCTGGGGCCAACGTCCTGACTTTC. Full variable domain (missing parts from reference TRBV28 and TRBJ2-6): DVKVTQSSRYLVKRTGEKVFLECVQDMDHENMFWYRQDPGLGLRLIYFSYDVKMKEKGDIPEGYSVSREKKERFSLILESASTNQTSMYLCASSTPSGANVLTFGAGSRLTVL.

This chain links TRBV28 with TRBJ2-2; 9 bases line up with TRBD1. CDR1 is MDHEN, CDR2 SYDVKM, per germline. There are 14 residues in the CDR3. V lost 6 bases and J lost 4; bases outside the gene matches: 3. The CDR3 sequence is CASRGTGSTGELFF. The CDR3 DNA follows: TGTGCCAGCAGGGGGACAGGGAGCACCGGGGAGCTGTTTTTT.

The chain is built from TRBV6-1 and TRBJ2-3; 7 bases align to TRBD1. There are 16 residues in the CDR3. J was trimmed by 3 bases and V by 4 bases; bases with no gene match: 10. Germline assignment: CDR1 MNHNS and CDR2 SASEGT. The CDR3 here is CASSGHRGIGTDTQYF. CDR3 DNA: TGTGCCAGCAGTGGCCACAGGGGTATAGGTACAGATACGCAGTATTTT.